The rows below give T cell receptor beta chains drawn from one sample of a study of T cell responses to AZD1222 COVID-19 vaccine. Sequencing used immunoSEQ multiplex PCR; TCRdb keeps in-frame clones, though not all of them. The table records about 270,000 clones, 90% to 95% of them present only once. Material: peripheral blood, obtained 28 days after the second AZD1222 dose. The receptors derive from an adult who received the AZD1222 COVID-19 vaccine. CDR3s include the opening cysteine and the closing phenylalanine or tryptophan. The D gene is left open where the match is weak. Some rows have no size entry. The others give once, few or many, or a class for an expanded clone.

>TRBJ2-3|TRBV7-3|TRBD2|NA
TGTGCCAGCAGCTTAAACCCTAGCGGGGGGAGCACAGATACGCAGTATTTT
CASSLNPSGGSTDTQYF
>TRBJ1-5|TRBV25-1|TRBD1|NA
TGTGCCAGCAGTGGGACAGGGGGCTATCAGCCCCAGCATTTT
CASSGTGGYQPQHF
>TRBJ1-3|TRBV7-9|NA|NA
TGTGCCAGCAGCTTATTCGGAAACACCATATATTTT
CASSLFGNTIYF
>TRBJ1-3|TRBV18|NA|NA
TGTGCCAGCTCACCTGGAAACACCATATATTTT
CASSPGNTIYF
>TRBJ1-1|TRBV9|NA|NA
TGTGCCAGCAGCGGGCGGGGCACTGAAGCTTTCTTT
CASSGRGTEAFF
>TRBJ1-5|TRBV19|NA|NA
TGTGCCAGTAGTAAGTTGGGGCTGGGGAATCAGCCCCAGCATTTT
CASSKLGLGNQPQHF
>TRBJ2-3|TRBV6-4|NA|NA
TGTGCCAGCAGTGACTCGAAACTCTCAGATACGCAGTATTTT
CASSDSKLSDTQYF
>TRBJ1-5|TRBV28|NA|NA
TGTGCCAGCAGTCTCCCCAGGACTTATCAGCATTTT
CASSLPRTYQHF
>TRBJ2-1|TRBV19|TRBD1|NA
TGTGCCAGTAGGACACAGGGGGACGATGAGCAGTTCTTC
CASRTQGDDEQFF
>TRBJ1-1|TRBV29-1|NA|NA
TGCAGCGTTGCCCACAGGCTCAGGAACACTGAAGCTTTCTTT
CSVAHRLRNTEAFF
>TRBJ1-2|TRBV7-9|NA|once
TGTGCCAGCAGCCCCGGAGGGGGAAACTATGGCTACACCTTC
CASSPGGGNYGYTF
>TRBJ1-1|TRBV5-4|NA|NA
TGTGCCAGCATCAACGGGACGAAGAACACTGAAGCTTTCTTT
CASINGTKNTEAFF
>TRBJ1-6|TRBV3-1/TRBV3-2|NA|few
TGTGCCAGCAGCCCGGTGAATAATTCACCCCTCCACTTT
CASSPVNNSPLHF
>TRBJ1-5|TRBV2|NA|NA
TGTGCCAGCAATAAGGGCAGGGAAAATCAGCCCCAGCATTTT
CASNKGRENQPQHF
>TRBJ2-1|TRBV29-1|TRBD2|NA
TGCAGCGTCGTTACTAGCGTCCCCTACAATGAGCAGTTCTTC
CSVVTSVPYNEQFF
>TRBJ1-5|TRBV2|NA|NA
TGTGCCAGCGGGAAGCCATATAGCAATCAGCCCCAGCATTTT
CASGKPYSNQPQHF
>TRBJ2-7|TRBV2|NA|once
TGTGCCAGCAGTTCGAGGGACGAGCAGTACTTC
CASSSRDEQYF
>TRBJ1-3|TRBV30|NA|NA
TGTGCCTGGAGTGTAAGGGTCAGCAACACCATATATTTT
CAWSVRVSNTIYF
>TRBJ1-2|TRBV7-2|NA|NA
TGTGCCAGCAGCTCAGGAATAGGTGAGGGCTACACCTTC
CASSSGIGEGYTF
>TRBJ1-2|TRBV28|TRBD1|NA
TGTGCCAGCAGTTTTCACAGGGGGAAAAAATTC
CASSFHRGKKF
>TRBJ2-7|TRBV11-2|NA|once
TGTGCCAGCAGCTTAGACAGCTTCTCCTACGAGCAGTACTTC
CASSLDSFSYEQYF
>TRBJ2-1|TRBV7-2|TRBD2|NA
TGTGCCAGCAGCTCGGGGGGGTTTTACAATGAGCAGTTCTTC
CASSSGGFYNEQFF
>TRBJ2-1|TRBV14|NA|NA
TGTGCCAGCAGCTTTAACAGGGAATCGATAGACAATGAGCAGTTCTTC
CASSFNRESIDNEQFF
>TRBJ2-7|TRBV28|NA|NA
TGTGCCAGCAGTTTATCCCGGTACGAGCAGTACTTC
CASSLSRYEQYF